These 32 T cell receptor beta chains were all obtained from the same sample, sequenced in a study of T cell responses to AZD1222 COVID-19 vaccine. Measured with immunoSEQ multiplex PCR; TCRdb has only the in-frame clones, and not every one. This sample has about 150,000 clones, with 70% to 90% found just once. Sequences were derived from peripheral blood, sampled on day 0 of AZD1222 vaccination. These TCRs come from an adult in good health.

The rearrangement links TRBV4-3 to TRBJ1-6; D is perhaps TRBD1 (5 bases). The CDR3 has 16 amino acids. The germline CDR1 and CDR2 sequences are LGHNA and YSLEER. The V end was cut by 0 bases, the J end by 9 bases, with 15 bases between. CDR3 sequence: CASSQDYGRGGSPLHF. In nucleotides, the CDR3 is TGCGCCAGCAGCCAAGATTATGGCCGGGGCGGTTCACCCCTCCACTTT.

The rearrangement links TRBV30 to TRBJ1-2; 9 nucleotides align to TRBD1. This CDR3 is built from 17 residues. The V and J ends lost 0 bases and 10 bases, in that order; junction bases with no gene match: 18. CDR1 is GTSNPN, CDR2 SVGIG, per germline (reference sequence). This chain's CDR3 is CAWSVHAPGQGGVDYTF. Here the CDR3 DNA reads TGTGCCTGGAGTGTACACGCACCGGGACAGGGTGGTGTCGACTACACCTTC.

The chain employs TRBV19 and TRBJ1-3; no clear D. This CDR3 contains 13 residues. The V end was cut by 2 bases, the J end by 4 bases, with 6 bases between. The V gene's germline CDR1 is LNHDA and CDR2 SQIVND (reference sequence). DNA for the CDR3: TGTGCCAGTAGTATATCCCAAGGAAACACCATATATTTT. It codes for CASSISQGNTIYF.

The chain uses TRBV28 and TRBJ2-2, with 16 bases matching TRBD2. The CDR3 totals 16 residues. Looked up from germline, CDR1 is MDHEN and CDR2 is SYDVKM. With V trimmed by 6 bases and J by 7 bases, 5 bases remained unmatched. As DNA, the CDR3 is TGTGCCAGCAGAGGGACTAGCGGGAGGGCTCACGGGGAGCTGTTTTTT. Translation: CASRGTSGRAHGELFF. Combining the CDR3 with reference TRBV28 and TRBJ2-2 gives the whole variable domain DVKVTQSSRYLVKRTGEKVFLECVQDMDHENMFWYRQDPGLGLRLIYFSYDVKMKEKGDIPEGYSVSREKKERFSLILESASTNQTSMYLCASRGTSGRAHGELFFGEGSRLTVL.

The chain carries TRBV9 and TRBJ2-2, with D possibly being TRBD1 (5 bases). Germline lookup yields CDR1 SGDLS and CDR2 YYNGEE. Trimming stripped 0 bases from V and 4 bases from J, with 7 bases between. The CDR3 is made up of 14 amino acids. This chain's CDR3 is CASSVAQGTGELFF. The CDR3 DNA reads TGTGCCAGCAGCGTAGCCCAGGGCACCGGGGAGCTGTTTTTT.

The chain joins TRBV6-5 to TRBJ2-7; 8 positions match TRBD2. The germline V gene has CDR1 MNHEY and CDR2 SVGAGI. V dropped 5 bases and J dropped 2; count of bases not matched to a gene: 5. The CDR3 extends over 14 amino acids. The CDR3 sequence: CASSKRERTYEQYF. Written as DNA, the CDR3 is TGTGCCAGCAGTAAGCGGGAGCGAACCTACGAGCAGTACTTC.

The table lists this clone with a few counts. This chain joins TRBV7-9 and TRBJ1-2, with TRBD1 matching over 8 bases. Trimming took 2 bases from V and 7 from J; bases not matched to a gene: 3. The germline CDR1 and CDR2 sequences are SEHNR and FQNEAQ (reference sequence). The CDR3 spans 13 residues. The CDR3 loop is CASSLTGGFGYTF. CDR3 coding DNA: TGTGCCAGCAGCTTAACAGGGGGGTTTGGCTACACCTTC.

The chain recombines TRBV5-6 with TRBJ1-6; the match to TRBD1 covers 10 bases. The V segment lost 5 bases and the J segment 8 bases; nucleotides outside the gene matches: 10. This CDR3 contains 16 residues. The V gene's germline CDR1 is SGHDT and CDR2 YYEEEE. CDR3 region: CASRQRPGQGYSPLHF. Here the CDR3 DNA reads TGTGCCAGCAGGCAACGGCCGGGACAGGGGTATTCACCCCTCCACTTT.

The rearrangement uses TRBV15 and TRBJ1-4; TRBD1 is a possible D gene (6 bases). V was trimmed by 3 bases and J by 2 bases, leaving 13 bases between them. CDR1 and CDR2 (germline): LNHNV, YYDKDF (reference sequence). CDR3 length: 16 residues. The CDR3 is CATSRRPGHTNEKLFF. DNA for the CDR3: TGTGCCACCAGCAGGCGCCCGGGACACACTAATGAAAAACTGTTTTTT.

This sequence joins TRBV6-5 and TRBJ1-2; 7 bases agree with TRBD1. J lost 7 bases, V lost 5 bases, and 13 bases had no gene match. CDR1 and CDR2 (germline): MNHEY, SVGAGI. This CDR3 region has 15 residues. The CDR3: CASSKTKGAIGGYTF. Here the CDR3 DNA reads TGTGCCAGCAGTAAAACTAAGGGGGCGATTGGTGGCTACACCTTC.

The J gene is TRBJ2-1, the V gene TRBV6-6; 8 bases are a match to TRBD2. Germline V gene lookup returns CDR1 MNHNY and CDR2 SVGAGI (reference sequence). The V and J ends lost 5 bases and 2 bases, in that order; junction bases with no gene match: 11. The CDR3 is made up of 17 amino acids. CDR3 in amino acids: CASSRPPRAGAYNEQFF. The DNA of the CDR3 is TGTGCCAGCAGTCGGCCCCCGAGAGCGGGGGCCTACAATGAGCAGTTCTTC.

This clone was seen only once. This chain uses TRBV7-9 with TRBJ2-3; TRBD1 matches at 9 bases. CDR3 length: 14 residues. The germline V gene encodes CDR1 SEHNR and CDR2 FQNEAQ (reference sequence). V shed 3 bases and J 3 bases; nucleotides not matched to a gene: 1. The CDR3 sequence is CASSLGQGTDTQYF. For the CDR3, the DNA is TGTGCCAGCAGCTTGGGACAGGGTACAGATACGCAGTATTTT.

The chain is built from TRBV19 and TRBJ1-5; 9 bases align to TRBD1. V gave up 5 bases and J gave up 8 bases; unmatched junction bases: 4. Per the germline V gene, CDR1 is LNHDA and CDR2 is SQIVND (reference sequence). The CDR3 runs 13 residues. For the CDR3, the DNA is TGTGCCAGTAGTTTTGACAGGGGGAAGCCCCAGCATTTT. It specifies CASSFDRGKPQHF. Full variable domain (outside the CDR3, taken from reference TRBV19 and TRBJ1-5): DGGITQSPKYLFRKEGQNVTLSCEQNLNHDAMYWYRQDPGQGLRLIYYSQIVNDFQKGDIAEGYSVSREKKESFPLTVTSAQKNPTAFYLCASSFDRGKPQHFGDGTRLSIL.

The V gene is TRBV28, the J gene TRBJ1-5, with TRBD1 matching over 8 bases. This CDR3 spans 16 amino acids. J gave up 2 bases and V 5 bases, and 8 bases lay outside the gene matches. Germline values: CDR1 MDHEN, CDR2 SYDVKM. The CDR3 DNA reads as TGTGCCAGCAGTCCCTCAGGGGGCTCGGGCAATCAGCCCCAGCATTTT. This encodes CASSPSGGSGNQPQHF.

This clone was seen just once. This chain joins TRBV9 and TRBJ1-2; tentative D call: TRBD1 (6 bases). Germline loops: CDR1 SGDLS, CDR2 YYNGEE. Trimming shortened V by 4 bases and J by 5 bases, and 18 bases separated the two germline ends. The CDR3 covers 15 residues. CDR3 coding DNA: TGTGCCAGCAGCCGACAGGAGGGGGGGGCTTATGGCTACACCTTC. Translated, it gives CASSRQEGGAYGYTF.

V usage is TRBV6-5 and J usage is TRBJ2-7; TRBD2 agrees at 11 bases. Germline V CDR1 and CDR2: MNHEY, SVGAGI. The CDR3 runs 15 residues. J was trimmed by 3 bases and V by 1 base; bases with no gene match: 2. The CDR3 is CASSYLAGGYYEQYF. Written as DNA, the CDR3 is TGTGCCAGCAGTTACTTAGCGGGAGGGTACTACGAGCAGTACTTC.

V usage is TRBV7-9 and J usage is TRBJ1-2, with D possibly matching TRBD1 (5 bases). Trimming left V 5 bases short and J 8 bases short, with 12 bases between. The V gene's germline CDR1 is SEHNR and CDR2 FQNEAQ (reference sequence). CDR3 length: 12 residues. The DNA of the CDR3 is TGTGCCAGCAGCCGCGACAGTGGCGGCTACACCTTC. Translated: CASSRDSGGYTF.

This clone came up once. The chain couples TRBV28 to TRBJ2-7, with D tentatively TRBD1 or TRBD2 (5 bases each). Deletions cut 3 bases from V and 2 bases from J, with 8 bases between. The CDR3 spans 13 residues. From germline, CDR1 is MDHEN and CDR2 SYDVKM. Here the CDR3 DNA reads TGTGCCAGCAGTTTGGGACGGGCCTACGAGCAGTACTTC. This gives the protein CASSLGRAYEQYF.

The chain has TRBV23-1 and TRBJ1-5; possibly TRBD1 for D (5 bases). TRBV23-1 is given ORF status, its function remaining uncertain. Deletions cut 11 bases from V and 0 bases from J, with 20 bases between. The CDR3 extends over 16 amino acids. The CDR3 is CAGNRYAAYSNQPQHF. CDR3 nucleotides: TGCGCCGGAAACAGGTATGCAGCTTATAGCAATCAGCCCCAGCATTTT.

This clone turned up a few times. This chain connects TRBV6-2 or TRBV6-3 to TRBJ1-1; D is perhaps TRBD1 (5 bases). V lost 2 bases to trimming and J lost 2 bases, with 12 bases between them. This CDR3 region has 15 residues. The V gene's germline CDR1 is MNHEY and CDR2 SVGEGT. The chain's CDR3 is CASSYQAGVNTEAFF. For the CDR3, the DNA is TGTGCCAGCAGTTACCAGGCGGGGGTAAACACTGAAGCTTTCTTT.

The V call is TRBV6-2 or TRBV6-3, the J call TRBJ1-2; D ambiguous. Trimming stripped 0 bases from V and 4 bases from J, with 9 bases between. The germline gives CDR1 MNHEY, CDR2 SVGEGT. The CDR3 length is 14 residues. The CDR3 here is CASSYSDGSYGYTF. CDR3 sequence (DNA): TGTGCCAGCAGTTACTCCGACGGCTCCTATGGCTACACCTTC.

The genes are TRBV6-5 and TRBJ1-1; no firm D call. Trimming pared 7 bases from V and 1 base from J, leaving 7 bases between. Germline V gene data show CDR1 as MNHEY and CDR2 as SVGAGI. CDR3 length: 12 residues. The CDR3 nucleotides are TGTGCCAGCACCCACGGGAACACTGAAGCTTTCTTT. It translates to CASTHGNTEAFF.

The chain joins TRBV19 to TRBJ2-1, with 12 bases lining up with TRBD2. V lost 3 bases to trimming and J lost 3 bases; unmatched junction nucleotides: 6. Germline CDR1 reads LNHDA; CDR2 reads SQIVND (reference sequence). The CDR3 totals 17 residues. The chain's CDR3 is CASSINAGLAGYNEQFF. In DNA form, the CDR3 reads TGTGCCAGTAGTATTAACGCGGGACTAGCGGGCTACAATGAGCAGTTCTTC. Full variable domain (missing parts from reference TRBV19 and TRBJ2-1): DGGITQSPKYLFRKEGQNVTLSCEQNLNHDAMYWYRQDPGQGLRLIYYSQIVNDFQKGDIAEGYSVSREKKESFPLTVTSAQKNPTAFYLCASSINAGLAGYNEQFFGPGTRLTVL.

The J gene is TRBJ2-7, the V gene TRBV10-2; D gene unclear. This CDR3 is 13 amino acids long. CDR1 is WSHSY, CDR2 SAAADI, per germline. Trimming took off 2 bases at V and 3 bases at J, with 8 bases between the two ends. CDR3 nucleotides: TGCGCCAGCAGTGAGCTGGACGGCTACGAGCAGTACTTC. This codes for CASSELDGYEQYF.

The chain is built from TRBV6-4 and TRBJ2-3; D possibly uses TRBD1 or TRBD2 (5 bases each). Deletions cut 8 bases from V and 0 bases from J, with 9 bases between. The CDR3 is 13 residues long. Germline assignment: CDR1 MRHNA and CDR2 SNTAGT. In DNA form, the CDR3 reads TGTGCCAGCGGGGACGGGAGCACAGATACGCAGTATTTT. Its translation: CASGDGSTDTQYF.

The chain couples TRBV6-5 to TRBJ1-3; the D gene is possibly TRBD1 (6 bases). Trimming took 7 bases from V and 0 from J, leaving 7 bases between them. The CDR3 spans 13 residues. Germline CDR1 is MNHEY and CDR2 is SVGAGI. The CDR3 is CASKGGSGNTIYF. The CDR3, as DNA: TGTGCCAGCAAGGGGGGCTCTGGAAACACCATATATTTT.

This clone has only one observation. The gene calls are TRBV24-1 and TRBJ1-1; no clear D. The CDR3 length is 13 residues. Germline CDR1 KGHDR, CDR2 SFDVKD. Trimming stripped 4 bases from V and 3 bases from J, with 8 bases between. The CDR3 coding sequence is TGTGCCACCAGTGAGGGGTGGGACACTGAAGCTTTCTTT. Its protein product is CATSEGWDTEAFF.

This chain joins TRBV4-2 and TRBJ2-7; D unclear. V lost 4 bases and J 6 bases, leaving 10 bases between the germline ends. Looked up from germline, CDR1 is LGHNA and CDR2 is YNFKEQ. The CDR3 covers 12 residues. The CDR3: CASSPTSAEQYF. As DNA, the CDR3 is TGTGCCAGCAGCCCAACCTCGGCCGAGCAGTACTTC.

The chain employs TRBV10-1 and TRBJ2-1; TRBD2 agrees at 7 bases. With V trimmed by 2 bases and J by 15 bases, 7 bases remained unmatched. The CDR3 contains 12 residues. CDR1 is WNHNN and CDR2 is SYGVQD in the germline V gene (reference sequence). The CDR3 sequence: CASSERGAGLFF. As DNA, the CDR3 is TGCGCCAGCAGTGAGAGGGGAGCGGGACTGTTCTTC.

The rearrangement uses TRBV19 and TRBJ1-1; D may be TRBD1 (5 bases). This CDR3 has 14 amino acids. Germline loops: CDR1 LNHDA, CDR2 SQIVND (reference sequence). The V end lost 5 bases, the J end lost 1 base, and 11 bases lay between the germline ends. CDR3 region: CASSPGTRNTEAFF. The DNA of the CDR3 is TGTGCCAGTAGTCCCGGGACCCGGAACACTGAAGCTTTCTTT.

The rearrangement links TRBV4-3 to TRBJ1-2; 8 bases fit TRBD1. J was trimmed by 8 bases and V by 0 bases; bases with no gene match: 8. Germline V gives CDR1 LGHNA, CDR2 YSLEER. CDR3 length: 15 amino acids. CDR3 bases: TGCGCCAGCAGCCAAGATCGGACAGGGCGCAGGGGCTACACCTTC. Protein product: CASSQDRTGRRGYTF.

V is TRBV6-1 and J is TRBJ1-2; 11 bases agree with TRBD1. Germline loops: CDR1 MNHNS, CDR2 SASEGT. The V gene end was trimmed by 0 bases and the J gene end by 4 bases; junction bases not matched to a gene: 1. The CDR3 extends over 15 amino acids. The CDR3 sequence: CASSEAGQGGYGYTF. The DNA for the CDR3 is TGTGCCAGCAGTGAAGCGGGACAGGGGGGCTATGGCTACACCTTC.